This entry is about one T cell receptor (beta chain). Antigen specificity is unknown. The data originate from a study of CD8+ T cells in alopecia areata. Overall study findings and caveats: Affected lesional scalp, above all in alopecia totalis/universalis, was more clonal than normal scalp.

Investigators isolated RNA and reverse transcribed it into cDNA to act as the sequencing template. Profiling relied on immunoSEQ multiplex PCR, and the TCRdb table lists in-frame clones only, not all of them. The profile shows some 80,000 clones, approximately 64% of them singletons. Specified treatment: oral pan-JAK inhibitor, 5-10 mg twice daily. From germline, CDR1 is SQVTM and CDR2 ANQGSEA. The junction had 10 bases not matched to a gene; V was cut back by 4 bases and J by 3 bases. This CDR3 is 16 amino acids long. The sample in question was CD8+ T cells sorted from blood, obtained at week 24, from a patient treated with tofacitinib. The sequence derives from a human donor with alopecia areata. The chain has TRBV29-1 and TRBJ1-2; 11 bases match TRBD1. The CDR3 is CSVAHRDRGADYGYTF. CDR3 bases: TGCAGCGTTGCGCACCGGGACAGGGGGGCGGACTATGGCTACACCTTC.